The present entry profiles one T cell receptor (beta chain) with its context. No antigen is known for it. These data belong to a study of siplizumab effects on memory and regulatory T cells. Study observations and caveats: A mean of around 65% of mappable alloreactive CD4+ clones were Treg-derived with siplizumab, compared with approximately 29% in controls. Few alloreactive clones mapped to unstimulated subsets. Confirmation that proliferating Tregs from siplizumab cultures had suppressive function was not obtained.

Approximately 100,000 TCR templates per sample were sequenced. Assay: immunoSEQ multiplex PCR; the TCRdb copy retains only in-frame clones and omits some. The table lists around 110,000 clones, approximately 94% of them singletons. V shed 4 bases and J shed 9 bases, with 10 bases lying between them. Germline CDR1 SNHLY, CDR2 FYNNEI. The CDR3 has 12 residues. The source of this sequence is a human donor in good health. Material: non-Treg CD4+ T cells sorted from blood. The rearrangement uses TRBV2 and TRBJ2-1, with no clear D. This chain's CDR3 is CASSGGVGEQFF. As DNA, the CDR3 is TGTGCCAGCAGTGGAGGTGTTGGTGAGCAGTTCTTC.